This T cell receptor beta chain originates from a study of blood T cell repertoires in COVID-19. Overall study context: The United States, Italy and Spain provided the acute and convalescent COVID-19 samples.

TCRdb's table, derived via immunoSEQ multiplex PCR, lists solely in-frame clones and lacks some. The sample has 200,000 to 250,000 clones, 75% to 85% seen once; the top ten hold 9.5% to 15%. This clone showed up just a few times. The CDR3 is made up of 15 amino acids. CDR1 is MRHNA and CDR2 is SNTAGT in the germline V gene. Trimming removed 4 bases at V and 2 bases at J, with 15 bases between. The rearrangement uses TRBV6-4 and TRBJ2-7, with D tentatively TRBD1 (6 bases). The sequence was obtained from a human donor in a cohort sampled during active COVID-19. The sequencing sample was made of peripheral blood. DNA for the CDR3: TGTGCCAGCAGTGTTGGGCCAGGGGACACCTACGAGCAGTACTTC. It codes for CASSVGPGDTYEQYF.